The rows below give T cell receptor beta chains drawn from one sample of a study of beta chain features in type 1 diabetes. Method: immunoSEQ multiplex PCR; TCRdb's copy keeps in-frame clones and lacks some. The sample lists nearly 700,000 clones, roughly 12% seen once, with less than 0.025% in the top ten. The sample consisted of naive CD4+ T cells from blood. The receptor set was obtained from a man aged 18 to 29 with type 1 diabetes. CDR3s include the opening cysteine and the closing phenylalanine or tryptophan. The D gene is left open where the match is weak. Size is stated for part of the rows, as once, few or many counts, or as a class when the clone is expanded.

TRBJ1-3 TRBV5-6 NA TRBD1 TGTGCCAGCAGCCCGGAGGGACAGGAGGACACCATATATTTT CASSPEGQEDTIYF
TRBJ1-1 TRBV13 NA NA TGTGCCAGCAGCTCCTCCGGGATGAACACTGAAGCTTTCTTT CASSSSGMNTEAFF
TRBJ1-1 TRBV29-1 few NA TGCAGCCTTCGGCCCCGGGTATCGAACACTGAAGCTTTCTTT CSLRPRVSNTEAFF
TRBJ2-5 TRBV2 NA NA TGTGCCAGCTCCACAGAAGGGAAGACCCAGTACTTC CASSTEGKTQYF
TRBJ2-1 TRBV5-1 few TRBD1 TGCGCCAGCAGCCCAGACAGGGGACCCTACAATGAGCAGTTCTTC CASSPDRGPYNEQFF
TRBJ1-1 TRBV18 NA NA TGTGCCAGCTCACCATCGACGAACACTGAAGCTTTCTTT CASSPSTNTEAFF
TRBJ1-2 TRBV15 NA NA TGTGCCACCAGCAGAGATCAGTCCCGGGCGGACGGCTACACCTTC CATSRDQSRADGYTF
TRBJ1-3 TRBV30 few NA TGTGCCTGGCAACTGCTGGGGGTTGTCGGGAGGCTGGAGAGGAACACCATATATTTT CAWQLLGVVGRLERNTIYF
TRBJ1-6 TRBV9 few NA TGTGCCAGCAGCGCTCAGGGGAGTTCACCCCTCCACTTT CASSAQGSSPLHF
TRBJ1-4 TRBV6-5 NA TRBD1 TGTGCCAGCAGTTCGAGACAGGGAGCAACTAATGAAAAACTGTTTTTT CASSSRQGATNEKLFF